The next 17 T cell receptor beta chains were all read from a single sample in a study of OX40 agonist ivuxolimab in advanced cancers. The repertoire was sequenced with immunoSEQ multiplex PCR; TCRdb's copy has only in-frame clones and lacks some. Here the sample spans 75,000 to 80,000 clones, around 85% being singletons. The specimen comprised CD4+ or CD8+ T cells sorted from blood, sampled in a trial of the OX40 agonist ivuxolimab. These receptors were taken from an adult with an advanced solid tumor such as melanoma, head and neck, liver or kidney cancer.

The V call is TRBV5-4, the J call TRBJ2-7, with 7 nucleotides matching TRBD2. The CDR3 spans 15 residues. V gave up 0 bases and J gave up 2 bases; unmatched junction bases: 5. CDR1 and CDR2 (germline): SGHNT, YYREEE (reference sequence). The CDR3 loop is CASSLGGSQAYEQYF. In nucleotides, the CDR3 is TGTGCCAGCAGCTTGGGCGGGAGCCAAGCCTACGAGCAGTACTTC.

This sequence joins TRBV13 and TRBJ2-3; D is perhaps TRBD1 (5 bases). Germline V lookup: CDR1 PRHDT, CDR2 FYEKMQ (reference sequence). Trimming removed 3 bases from V and 1 base from J, with 8 bases in between. The CDR3 sequence is 14 residues long. CDR3 region: CASSLGQGTDTQYF. As DNA, the CDR3 is TGTGCCAGCAGCTTGGGGCAGGGCACAGATACGCAGTATTTT.

V is TRBV18 and J is TRBJ1-2; D ambiguous. With 4 bases removed from V and 0 bases from J, the gap between germline ends came to 15 bases. From germline, CDR1 is KGHSH and CDR2 LQKENI. There are 16 residues in the CDR3. The CDR3 reads CASSLVPGETNYGYTF. The DNA of the CDR3 is TGTGCCAGCTCACTCGTCCCTGGAGAGACTAACTATGGCTACACCTTC.

This chain connects TRBV7-2 to TRBJ2-2; D is tentatively TRBD1 or TRBD2 (5 bases each). The V gene lost 7 bases and the J gene lost 1 base, with 16 bases spanning the gap. Germline CDR1 SGHTA, CDR2 FQGNSA. The CDR3 covers 16 residues. The CDR3 protein is CASIPPGAGNTGELFF. The CDR3 coding sequence is TGTGCCAGCATCCCCCCCGGGGCAGGGAACACCGGGGAGCTGTTTTTT. Complete variable domain (other parts from reference TRBV7-2 and TRBJ2-2): GAGVSQSPSNKVTEKGKDVELRCDPISGHTALYWYRQSLGQGLEFLIYFQGNSAPDKSGLPSDRFSAERTGGSVSTLTIQRTQQEDSAVYLCASIPPGAGNTGELFFGEGSRLTVL.

This chain joins TRBV18 and TRBJ1-1; D unresolved. Trimming took 4 bases from V and 10 from J, leaving 25 bases between them. The V gene's germline CDR1 is KGHSH and CDR2 LQKENI. The CDR3 runs to 16 residues. The CDR3 sequence is CASSLRRELAETRAFF. The DNA for the CDR3 is TGTGCCAGCTCACTACGGAGGGAGTTAGCTGAAACTCGAGCTTTCTTT. Drawing the rest from reference TRBV18 and TRBJ1-1, the complete variable domain is NAGVMQNPRHLVRRRGQEARLRCSPMKGHSHVYWYRQLPEEGLKFMVYLQKENIIDESGMPKERFSAEFPKEGPSILRIQQVVRGDSAAYFCASSLRRELAETRAFFGQGTRLTVV.

The V call is TRBV27, the J call TRBJ1-2; D gene uncertain. The germline CDR1 and CDR2 sequences are MNHEY and SMNVEV (reference sequence). The CDR3 is 12 amino acids. Deletions cut 7 bases from V and 7 bases from J, with 13 bases between. For the CDR3, the DNA is TGTGCCAGCAAACCTGTAGGTATTGGCTACACCTTC. This codes for CASKPVGIGYTF.

This clone was detected only a few times. V usage is TRBV25-1 and J usage is TRBJ1-6, with D possibly being TRBD1 (5 bases). Trimming left V 1 base short and J 9 bases short, with 13 bases between. The CDR3 totals 15 residues. Germline V gene sequence: CDR1 MGHDK, CDR2 SYGVNS. CDR3 coding DNA: TGTGCCAGCAGTGAATCAACCCTCGGGGCTTCACCCCTCCACTTT. Protein: CASSESTLGASPLHF.

A remark on this clone: Other DNA variants within this sample encode the same CDR3. The chain carries TRBV5-4 and TRBJ2-7; D is perhaps TRBD1 (5 bases). The CDR3 is 14 amino acids. Deletions cut 5 bases from V and 2 bases from J, with 14 bases between. Germline V lookup: CDR1 SGHNT, CDR2 YYREEE (reference sequence). The CDR3 spells CASSSTGAPYEQYF. The CDR3 coding sequence is TGTGCCAGCAGTTCGACTGGGGCCCCCTACGAGCAGTACTTC.

The genes are TRBV19 and TRBJ2-7; 9 bases are a match to TRBD1. Germline V gives CDR1 LNHDA, CDR2 SQIVND (reference sequence). The CDR3 covers 17 residues. V dropped 1 base and J dropped 3; count of bases not matched to a gene: 10. CDR3 coding DNA: TGTGCCAGTAGTATAGTTGTCCCCGGACAGGGGAACTACGAGCAGTACTTC. Translating it yields CASSIVVPGQGNYEQYF.

This chain joins TRBV2 and TRBJ1-4, with D perhaps matching TRBD1 (5 bases). Germline CDR1 SNHLY, CDR2 FYNNEI. The CDR3 loop spans 16 amino acids. Trimming cost V 4 bases and J 4 bases, with 16 bases left between them. The CDR3 nucleotides are TGTGCCAGCAGTGCCCGTAGACAGAATTATAATGAAAAACTGTTTTTT. This codes for CASSARRQNYNEKLFF.

J is TRBJ1-5 and V is TRBV4-1, with 8 bases identical to TRBD1. Germline-derived CDR1 and CDR2 are MGHRA and YSYEKL. The CDR3 is 17 residues long. V shed 1 base, J shed 6 bases, and the junction held 11 bases outside the gene matches. The CDR3: CASSQATADRVGQPQHF. In nucleotides, the CDR3 is TGCGCCAGCAGCCAAGCCACGGCGGACAGGGTTGGTCAGCCCCAGCATTTT.

The chain is built from TRBV15 and TRBJ1-2; D not resolved. The CDR3 totals 13 residues. Trimming left V 3 bases short and J 3 bases short, with 8 bases between. Germline CDR1 LNHNV, CDR2 YYDKDF (reference sequence). CDR3: CATSSVLDYGYTF. As DNA, the CDR3 is TGTGCCACCAGCAGCGTGCTGGACTATGGCTACACCTTC. Using reference TRBV15 and TRBJ1-2 for the parts outside the CDR3, the full variable domain is DAMVIQNPRYQVTQFGKPVTLSCSQTLNHNVMYWYQQKSSQAPKLLFHYYDKDFNNEADTPDNFQSRRPNTSFCFLDIRSPGLGDTAMYLCATSSVLDYGYTFGSGTRLTVV.

This chain links TRBV27 with TRBJ2-5, with TRBD1 matching over 8 bases. The ends lost 4 bases at V and 3 bases at J; junction bases unmatched: 4. The CDR3 runs to 14 residues. Per the germline V gene, CDR1 is MNHEY and CDR2 is SMNVEV (reference sequence). The CDR3 region has the DNA TGTGCCAGCAGTTCCCCGGACAGGGAAGAGACCCAGTACTTC. Amino acids: CASSSPDREETQYF.

This clone has only one observation. The chain uses TRBV5-1 and TRBJ2-2, with D uncertain. CDR1 is SGHRS and CDR2 is YFSETQ in the germline V gene. Trimming removed 4 bases at V and 1 base at J, with 11 bases between. This CDR3 spans 15 amino acids. As DNA, the CDR3 is TGCGCCAGCAGCGTGAGCAGTGGGAACACCGGGGAGCTGTTTTTT. It is translated as CASSVSSGNTGELFF. Drawing the rest from reference TRBV5-1 and TRBJ2-2, the complete variable domain is KAGVTQTPRYLIKTRGQQVTLSCSPISGHRSVSWYQQTPGQGLQFLFEYFSETQRNKGNFPGRFSGRQFSNSRSEMNVSTLELGDSALYLCASSVSSGNTGELFFGEGSRLTVL.

The chain combines TRBV7-3 with TRBJ1-1; 8 nucleotides line up with TRBD1. Germline CDR1 reads SGHTA; CDR2 reads FQGTGA. This CDR3 has 14 amino acids. V gave up 4 bases and J gave up 1 base; unmatched junction bases: 2. For the CDR3, the DNA is TGTGCCAGCAGCTCCCAGGGGGCGAACACTGAAGCTTTCTTT. It specifies CASSSQGANTEAFF.

The J gene is TRBJ1-2, the V gene TRBV5-6, with 11 nucleotides matching TRBD1. Trimming removed 1 base from V and 4 bases from J; junction bases left unmatched: 12. CDR3 length: 18 amino acids. CDR1 and CDR2 (germline): SGHDT, YYEEEE. This CDR3 reads CASSLPHSWTGGLYGYTF. The CDR3 DNA reads as TGTGCCAGCAGCTTGCCCCACTCCTGGACAGGGGGCCTCTATGGCTACACCTTC.

This clone was seen a handful of times. The V call is TRBV2, the J call TRBJ1-5, with a tentative D call TRBD1 (5 bases). V shed 3 bases and J shed 0 bases, with 9 bases lying between them. Per germline, CDR1 SNHLY and CDR2 FYNNEI. This CDR3 spans 15 amino acids. In DNA form, the CDR3 reads TGTGCCAGCAGTGACAGGGTCAATAGCAATCAGCCCCAGCATTTT. Protein: CASSDRVNSNQPQHF. Full variable domain (missing parts from reference TRBV2 and TRBJ1-5): EPEVTQTPSHQVTQMGQEVILRCVPISNHLYFYWYRQILGQKVEFLVSFYNNEISEKSEIFDDQFSVERPDGSNFTLKIRSTKLEDSAMYFCASSDRVNSNQPQHFGDGTRLSIL.